This record concerns one T cell receptor (beta chain) sequence. Antigen: not known. The sample belongs to a study of PD-1 blockade in classical Hodgkin lymphoma. The study's findings and limits: Relative to healthy donors, newly diagnosed patients reportedly had lower baseline TCR diversity, which was reported as lower still in relapsed/refractory patients.

There was relapse after autologous stem cell transplantation in every patient, and there was variation in brentuximab vedotin exposure. Trimming cost V 4 bases and J 0 bases; bases outside gene matches: 7. Germline values: CDR1 SEHNR, CDR2 FQNEAQ (reference sequence). The CDR3 has 16 amino acids. Some clones are missing from TCRdb's copy, which holds only in-frame ones; the method was immunoSEQ multiplex PCR. The table includes around 45,000 clones, 88% detected once. The chain uses TRBV7-9 and TRBJ1-1; TRBD1 matches 8 bases. This TCR was recovered from a human donor with classical Hodgkin lymphoma. The specimen was peripheral blood mononuclear cells (PBMCs), collected at baseline. The CDR3 region has the DNA TGTGCCAGCAGCTCAGGACAGGGCTTAATGAACACTGAAGCTTTCTTT. Translated, it gives CASSSGQGLMNTEAFF.